Sequencing of this TCR beta chain was carried out in a study of post-analysis software for immune sequencing data. V was clipped by 7 bases and J by 2 bases; unmatched bases: 10. Germline CDR1 and CDR2: SQVTM and ANQGSEA. The CDR3 loop spans 17 amino acids. Study conclusions and caveats: The five TRBV segments detected at higher frequency in patients than in controls included TRBV5-6, TRBV5-1 and TRBV20-1.

cDNA libraries for TCR beta contained unique molecular identifiers. From 1 to 10 million T cells, about 500,000 cDNA molecules were obtained. TCRdb used MiXCR to reprocess the PCR reads, holding one entry per CDR3 protein. The table shows about half a million distinct CDR3 sequences, with around 36% occurring only once. With respect to this clonotype: Its target is not known.

Sequenced: blood. The sequence derives from a girl aged 2-17 years with multiple sclerosis. The rearrangement uses TRBV29-1 and TRBJ2-1; 14 bases fit TRBD2. The CDR3 is CSETGLAGGPTYNEQFF. The DNA for the CDR3 is TGCAGCGAGACTGGACTAGCGGGGGGACCGACCTACAATGAGCAGTTCTTC.